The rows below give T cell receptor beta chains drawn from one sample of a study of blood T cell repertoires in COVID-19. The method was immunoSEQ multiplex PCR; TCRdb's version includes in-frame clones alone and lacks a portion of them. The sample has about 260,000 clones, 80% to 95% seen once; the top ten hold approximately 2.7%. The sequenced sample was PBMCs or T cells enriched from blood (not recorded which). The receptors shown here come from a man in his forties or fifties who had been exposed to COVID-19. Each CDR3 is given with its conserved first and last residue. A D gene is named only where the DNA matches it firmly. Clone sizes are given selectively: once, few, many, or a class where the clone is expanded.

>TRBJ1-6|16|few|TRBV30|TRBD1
TGTGCCTGCTACGCCGGGACAGTGGCCGAAAGTTCACCCCTCCACTTT
CACYAGTVAESSPLHF
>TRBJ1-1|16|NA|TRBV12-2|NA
TGTGCAAGTCGCTTAGTAACGGCAGCGAAGAACACTGAAGCTTTCTTT
CASRLVTAAKNTEAFF
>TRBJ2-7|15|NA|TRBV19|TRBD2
TGTGCCAGTAGTACACAGGCTAGCGGGCTATACGAGCAGTACTTC
CASSTQASGLYEQYF
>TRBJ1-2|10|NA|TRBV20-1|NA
TGCAGTGCTGAAATGACAGGAATGATCTTC
CSAEMTGMIF
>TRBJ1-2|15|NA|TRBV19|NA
TGTGCCAGTAGCCCCCGCGGGCCTAACGTCTATGGCTACACCTTC
CASSPRGPNVYGYTF
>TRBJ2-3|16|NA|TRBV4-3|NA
TGCGCCAGCAGCGAAGGAGGCCCCTTGGTTTGGGATACGCAGTATTTT
CASSEGGPLVWDTQYF
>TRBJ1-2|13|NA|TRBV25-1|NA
TGTGCCAGCAGTCGGGGGTCATTCTATGGCTACACCTTC
CASSRGSFYGYTF
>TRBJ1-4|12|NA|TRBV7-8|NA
TGTGCCAGCAGCTTATTCGGTGAAAAACTGTTTTTT
CASSLFGEKLFF
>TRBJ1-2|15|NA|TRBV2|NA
TGTGCCAGCAGTGAAGGCAGGGTTCCTAACTATGGCTACACCTTC
CASSEGRVPNYGYTF
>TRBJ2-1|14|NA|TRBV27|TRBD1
TGTGCCAGCAGCCCTTTAGGGGGCGGCAATGAGCAGTTCTTC
CASSPLGGGNEQFF
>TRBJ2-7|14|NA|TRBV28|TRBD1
TGTGCCAGCAGTACGAGGACAGGAACCTACGAGCAGTACTTC
CASSTRTGTYEQYF
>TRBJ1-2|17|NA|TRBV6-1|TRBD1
TGTGCCAGCAGTGAACAGGCAGGGGGCGCGACTTCCTATGGCTACACCTTC
CASSEQAGGATSYGYTF
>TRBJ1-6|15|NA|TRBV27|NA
TGTGCCAGCAGTTGGCGGGGCCTCTATAATTCACCCCTCCACTTT
CASSWRGLYNSPLHF
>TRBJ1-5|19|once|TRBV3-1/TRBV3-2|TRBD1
TGTGCCAGCAGCCCCTCGGGACAGGGAGGGCGGTTTAGCAATCAGCCCCAGCATTTT
CASSPSGQGGRFSNQPQHF
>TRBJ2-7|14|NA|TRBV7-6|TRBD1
TGTGCCAGCAGCTTGGACAGGTTGAACTACGAGCAGTACTTC
CASSLDRLNYEQYF
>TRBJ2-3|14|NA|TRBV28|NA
TGTGCCAGCAGTTTATTAGCCGGCGGTTATACGCAGTATTTT
CASSLLAGGYTQYF
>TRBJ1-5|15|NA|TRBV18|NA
TGTGCCAGCTCACCCGCCCCCAGGCAAAATCAGCCCCAGCATTTT
CASSPAPRQNQPQHF
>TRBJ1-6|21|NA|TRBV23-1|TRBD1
TGCGCCAGCAGTCATGGAGGACCGACAGGGGAATTAAGCTCCTATAATTCACCCCTCCACTTT
CASSHGGPTGELSSYNSPLHF
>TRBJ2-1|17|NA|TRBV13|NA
TGTGCCAGCAGCTTAATACCAGCGCTTCAAACCTACAATGAGCAGTTCTTC
CASSLIPALQTYNEQFF
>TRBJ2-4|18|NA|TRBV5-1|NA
TGCGCCAGCAGATGGAGGGAGCCCCCCCTTATTCCCAAAAACATTCAGTACTTC
CASRWREPPLIPKNIQYF
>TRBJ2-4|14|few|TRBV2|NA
TGTGCCAGCAGTGCGTCGGGGGACGGAAACATTCAGTACTTC
CASSASGDGNIQYF
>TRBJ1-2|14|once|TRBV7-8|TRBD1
TGTGCCAGCAGCCCTATGACAGGGGGCTATGGCTACACCTTC
CASSPMTGGYGYTF
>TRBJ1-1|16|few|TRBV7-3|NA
TGTGCCAGCAGCTTAAATCCCTTACACCCGAACACTGAAGCTTTCTTT
CASSLNPLHPNTEAFF
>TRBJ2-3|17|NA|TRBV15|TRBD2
TGTGCCACCAGCAGAGAAAGGACTAGCGGGTACACAGATACGCAGTATTTT
CATSRERTSGYTDTQYF
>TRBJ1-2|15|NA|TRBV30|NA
TGTGCCTGCTTCATGAGCGGGCCCCGGGCCTATGGCTACACCTTC
CACFMSGPRAYGYTF
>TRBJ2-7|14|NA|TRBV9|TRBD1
TGTGCCAGCAGCTCCCCGGGACAGGGGTACGAGCAGTACTTC
CASSSPGQGYEQYF
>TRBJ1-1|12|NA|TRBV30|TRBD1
TGTGCCTGGAGTACAGGGGAATCCGAAGCTTTCTTT
CAWSTGESEAFF
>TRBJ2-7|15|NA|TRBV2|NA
TGTGCCAGCACCAAAGGCGGGACCAGAGTATACGAGCAGTACTTC
CASTKGGTRVYEQYF
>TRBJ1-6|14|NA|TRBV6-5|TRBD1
TGTGCCAGCAGTCTCGGACAGGGGCTAGGTCCCCTCCACTTT
CASSLGQGLGPLHF
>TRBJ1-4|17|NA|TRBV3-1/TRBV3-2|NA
TGTGCCAGCAGCCAAGGGCAGGGGCTTTTTGGTAATGAAAAACTGTTTTTT
CASSQGQGLFGNEKLFF
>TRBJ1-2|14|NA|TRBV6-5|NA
TGTGCCAGCAGCTCTACGGGGGGATACTATGGCTACACCTTC
CASSSTGGYYGYTF
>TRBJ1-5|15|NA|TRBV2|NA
TGTGCCAGCAGTGAATTGCAGGGTGGGTATCAGCCCCAGCATTTT
CASSELQGGYQPQHF
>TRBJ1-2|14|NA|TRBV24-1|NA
TGTGCCACCAGTGACAACCCTGAGGTCTATGGCTACACCTTC
CATSDNPEVYGYTF
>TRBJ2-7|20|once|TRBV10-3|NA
TGTGCCATCAGTGTCAGTGAATTTGACAGCATGTACGACCACCCCTACGAGCAGTACTTC
CAISVSEFDSMYDHPYEQYF
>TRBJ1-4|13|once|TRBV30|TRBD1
TGTGCCTGCCGACAGGGCGTAAATGAAAAACTGTTTTTT
CACRQGVNEKLFF
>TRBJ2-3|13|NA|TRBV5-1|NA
TGCGCCAGCAGCTTGGCCGGGACAGATACGCAGTATTTT
CASSLAGTDTQYF
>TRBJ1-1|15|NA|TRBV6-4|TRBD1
TGTGCCAGCAGTGAGTCAGGACAGGGCCACACTGAAGCTTTCTTT
CASSESGQGHTEAFF
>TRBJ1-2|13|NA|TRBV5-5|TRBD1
TGTGCCAGCAGCTTGGACAGGGGAAAAGGCTACACCTTC
CASSLDRGKGYTF
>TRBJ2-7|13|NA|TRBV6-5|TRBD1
TGTGCCAGCGGGGACAGGAACTTCTACGAGCAGTACTTC
CASGDRNFYEQYF
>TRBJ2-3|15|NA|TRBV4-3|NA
TGCGCCAGCAGCCAAGATGAGGGTAGCACAGATACGCAGTATTTT
CASSQDEGSTDTQYF
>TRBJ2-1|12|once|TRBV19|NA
TGTGCCAGTAGCCTTAGGGGCAATGAGCAGTTCTTC
CASSLRGNEQFF
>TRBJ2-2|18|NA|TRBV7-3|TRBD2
TGTGCCAGCAGCTTTAGACTAGCGGGGGACGCGAACACCGGGGAGCTGTTTTTT
CASSFRLAGDANTGELFF
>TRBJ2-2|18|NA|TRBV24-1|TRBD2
TGTGCCACCAGTGATTTGGTAACTAGCGAGTTGTACACCGGGGAGCTGTTTTTT
CATSDLVTSELYTGELFF
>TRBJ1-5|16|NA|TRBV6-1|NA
TGTGCCAGCAGTGAGTTCTCAGGGGTCCCCAATCAGCCCCAGCATTTT
CASSEFSGVPNQPQHF
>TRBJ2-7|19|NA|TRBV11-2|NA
TGTGCCAGCAGCTTAGCATCCGGGTTTCGGCAGGGAATATTATACGAGCAGTACTTC
CASSLASGFRQGILYEQYF
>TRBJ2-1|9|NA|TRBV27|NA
TGTGCCAGCAAGGACAGAGGGTTCTTC
CASKDRGFF
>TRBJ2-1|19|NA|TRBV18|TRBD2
TGTGCCAGCTCAACCAGAGCTCAACCGGGACTAGCGGGTTTGGATGAGCAGTTCTTC
CASSTRAQPGLAGLDEQFF
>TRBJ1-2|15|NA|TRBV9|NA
TGTGCCAGCAGCCCTGTGGACACGGCTGGGTATGGCTACACCTTC
CASSPVDTAGYGYTF
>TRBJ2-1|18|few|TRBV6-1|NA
TGTGCCAGCAGTGAAGCGCTTGGCCCTCGAAGCTCCTACAATGAGCAGTTCTTC
CASSEALGPRSSYNEQFF